This TCR beta chain was identified in a study of blood T cell repertoires in COVID-19. Study overall: The origin of the acute and convalescent COVID-19 samples was the United States, Italy and Spain. T cells, B-cell-depleted T cells, or PBMCs provided the cDNA or gDNA that served as material.

In the authors' methods: For nucleated cells, counts were estimated from reference gene primer amplification. The assay was immunoSEQ multiplex PCR, and TCRdb's table has in-frame clones only and misses some. That table furnishes V, J and clone size, whereas the DNA furnished D and trimming. Among under 25,000 clones listed, roughly 89% were seen once. Germline CDR1 is KGHDR and CDR2 is SFDVKD. The V gene lost 9 bases and the J gene lost 1 base, with 11 bases spanning the gap. This CDR3 comprises 13 residues. The chain recombines TRBV24-1 with TRBJ2-5; D is perhaps TRBD2 (6 bases). The receptor comes from a woman in her 70s with active COVID-19. The sequencing input was peripheral blood. The CDR3 here is CATGVGGQETQYF. The CDR3 region has the DNA TGTGCCACCGGGGTGGGGGGCCAAGAGACCCAGTACTTC.